This TCR beta chain was obtained from a study of radiotherapy plus CTLA-4 blockade in lung cancer. The method was immunoSEQ multiplex PCR; TCRdb's version includes in-frame clones alone and lacks a portion of them. The sample shows some 120,000 clones, over 65% of them seen only once. The germline gives CDR1 SGHAT, CDR2 FQDESV (reference sequence). V was pared by 4 bases and J by 13 bases, with 14 bases between. The CDR3 runs to 12 residues. The starting material was peripheral blood, obtained from a patient treated with radiotherapy plus ipilimumab. This receptor was identified in a human donor with non-small cell lung cancer that progressed on radiotherapy plus ipilimumab. Some clones in this sample may be carry-over from other donors' samples. The chain joins TRBV11-1 to TRBJ2-1, with a possible D match to TRBD2 (6 bases). CDR3 DNA sequence: TGTGCCAGCAGCTCTAGCGTAACGAGCCAGTTCTTC. Amino acids: CASSSSVTSQFF.